These T cell receptor beta chains were read from a single sample in a study of cytomegalovirus exposure and HLA in healthy donors. Measured with immunoSEQ multiplex PCR; TCRdb has only the in-frame clones, and not every one. The data hold some 140,000 clones, with about 82% observed a single time. The source material was PBMCs. The receptor set was obtained from a female donor in good health and CMV-seropositive. CDR3s include the opening cysteine and the closing phenylalanine or tryptophan. Fields, in order: V gene, J gene, D gene, clone size, CDR3 DNA, CDR3 protein. D genes are given only for firm matches. Rows give clone size only sometimes, using once, few, many, or a class for an expanded clone.

V gene: TRBV11-2; J gene: TRBJ2-1; D gene: TRBD1; clone size: -; CDR3 DNA: TGTGCCAGCAGCTTAGGACCGGACAGGATCAATGAGCAGTTCTTC; CDR3 protein: CASSLGPDRINEQFF
V gene: TRBV5-1; J gene: TRBJ2-7; D gene: TRBD1; clone size: -; CDR3 DNA: TGCGCCAGCAGCCCGACAGGGGATACCTACGAGCAGTACTTC; CDR3 protein: CASSPTGDTYEQYF
V gene: TRBV10-1; J gene: TRBJ1-3; D gene: -; clone size: -; CDR3 DNA: TGCGCCAGCTGTTGGACCCACCCGGGGGGAAACACCATATATTTT; CDR3 protein: CASCWTHPGGNTIYF
V gene: TRBV4-1; J gene: TRBJ1-2; D gene: TRBD1; clone size: -; CDR3 DNA: TGCGCCAGCAGCCAAGCCCCACAGGGGAGCTATGGCTACACCTTC; CDR3 protein: CASSQAPQGSYGYTF
V gene: TRBV6-1; J gene: TRBJ2-3; D gene: -; clone size: -; CDR3 DNA: TGTGCCAGCAGTAGGGGCCGCACAGATACGCAGTATTTT; CDR3 protein: CASSRGRTDTQYF
V gene: TRBV19; J gene: TRBJ2-2; D gene: TRBD2; clone size: -; CDR3 DNA: TGTGCCAGTAGTTCTGGGACTAGCGGGGGTACCGGGGAGCTGTTTTTT; CDR3 protein: CASSSGTSGGTGELFF
V gene: TRBV4-2; J gene: TRBJ2-1; D gene: TRBD2; clone size: -; CDR3 DNA: TGTGCCAGCAGCCAAGATGCGAGCGGGGGGGCATCCTACAATGAGCAGTTCTTC; CDR3 protein: CASSQDASGGASYNEQFF
V gene: TRBV6-1; J gene: TRBJ2-2; D gene: TRBD1; clone size: -; CDR3 DNA: TGTGCCAGCAGTGAGACAGGGGCGAACACCGGGGAGCTGTTTTTT; CDR3 protein: CASSETGANTGELFF
V gene: TRBV7-9; J gene: TRBJ2-7; D gene: TRBD1; clone size: -; CDR3 DNA: TGTTCCAGCAGCGTGGGACAGGCCTCCTACGAGCAGTACTTC; CDR3 protein: CSSSVGQASYEQYF
V gene: TRBV4-2; J gene: TRBJ2-3; D gene: TRBD2; clone size: -; CDR3 DNA: TGTGCCAGCAGCCAAGGTAGCGGGGGGGCCCCAGATACGCAGTATTTT; CDR3 protein: CASSQGSGGAPDTQYF
V gene: TRBV6-1; J gene: TRBJ2-7; D gene: TRBD2; clone size: few; CDR3 DNA: TGTGCCAGCAGTGGTCTAAGGAGCGGGAGTAACGAGCAGTACTTC; CDR3 protein: CASSGLRSGSNEQYF
V gene: TRBV4-1; J gene: TRBJ1-2; D gene: TRBD1; clone size: -; CDR3 DNA: TGCGCCAGCAGCCAAGAGGGACAGGGGGCACGGGGCTACACCTTC; CDR3 protein: CASSQEGQGARGYTF
V gene: TRBV13; J gene: TRBJ1-2; D gene: -; clone size: -; CDR3 DNA: TGTGCCAGCAGCCACCGGACATCTTATGGCTACACCTTC; CDR3 protein: CASSHRTSYGYTF
V gene: TRBV21-1; J gene: TRBJ1-5; D gene: -; clone size: -; CDR3 DNA: TGTGCCAGCAGCGCCCGGGACAGGACCGCCGAGCAGCCCCAGCATTTT; CDR3 protein: CASSARDRTAEQPQHF
V gene: TRBV29-1; J gene: TRBJ2-1; D gene: -; clone size: once; CDR3 DNA: TGCAGCGTTGAAGATGGCGGAATCACTGAGCAGTTCTTC; CDR3 protein: CSVEDGGITEQFF
V gene: TRBV10-3; J gene: TRBJ2-3; D gene: TRBD1; clone size: few; CDR3 DNA: TGTGCCATCAATGGACAGGGGCTCGCAGATACGCAGTATTTT; CDR3 protein: CAINGQGLADTQYF
V gene: TRBV6-1; J gene: TRBJ2-7; D gene: TRBD2; clone size: -; CDR3 DNA: TGTGCCAGCAGTGAAGCAGTGCGGGAGATCGTCGACGAGCAGTACTTC; CDR3 protein: CASSEAVREIVDEQYF
V gene: TRBV7-9; J gene: TRBJ1-5; D gene: -; clone size: few; CDR3 DNA: TGTGCCAGCAGCTTAGGTTCTGGGCATCAGCCCCAGCATTTT; CDR3 protein: CASSLGSGHQPQHF
V gene: TRBV10-3; J gene: TRBJ2-2; D gene: TRBD1; clone size: -; CDR3 DNA: TGTGCCATCAGCCCGAAGACAGGGGTGTCCCAAACCGGGGAGCTGTTTTTT; CDR3 protein: CAISPKTGVSQTGELFF
V gene: TRBV11-2; J gene: TRBJ1-4; D gene: -; clone size: once; CDR3 DNA: TGTGCCAGCAGCTTAGGTCCCCGGGATGAACTGTTTTTT; CDR3 protein: CASSLGPRDELFF
V gene: TRBV28; J gene: TRBJ1-5; D gene: -; clone size: few; CDR3 DNA: TGTGCCAGCAGTTTCTGGTCAGGGCGCCAGCCCCAGCATTTT; CDR3 protein: CASSFWSGRQPQHF
V gene: TRBV5-1; J gene: TRBJ1-2; D gene: -; clone size: -; CDR3 DNA: TGCGCCAGCAGCTTGGACAGCCGCAACTATGGCTACACCTTC; CDR3 protein: CASSLDSRNYGYTF
V gene: TRBV16; J gene: TRBJ1-4; D gene: TRBD1; clone size: -; CDR3 DNA: TGTGCCAGCAGTTACGACAGGGAGCGTGAAAAACTGTTTTTT; CDR3 protein: CASSYDREREKLFF
V gene: TRBV28; J gene: TRBJ1-4; D gene: TRBD1; clone size: -; CDR3 DNA: TGTGCCAGCGGCACGGGACAGGCTAATGAAAAACTGTTTTTT; CDR3 protein: CASGTGQANEKLFF
V gene: TRBV13; J gene: TRBJ2-7; D gene: TRBD2; clone size: -; CDR3 DNA: TGTGCCAGCAGCTTATCTCTAGCGGGGTTTCCCTACGAGCAGTACTTC; CDR3 protein: CASSLSLAGFPYEQYF
V gene: TRBV5-6; J gene: TRBJ2-5; D gene: TRBD1; clone size: -; CDR3 DNA: TGTGCCAGCAGCTTTCCGGGACAGGGAACATCAGAGACCCAGTACTTC; CDR3 protein: CASSFPGQGTSETQYF
V gene: TRBV19; J gene: TRBJ2-5; D gene: -; clone size: few; CDR3 DNA: TGTGCCAGTATGGGGGCGGGAGACGGGACAAACCAAGAGACCCAGTACTTC; CDR3 protein: CASMGAGDGTNQETQYF
V gene: TRBV6-1; J gene: TRBJ2-1; D gene: -; clone size: -; CDR3 DNA: TGTGCCAGCAGTGAGACACGAACCTACAATGAGCAGTTCTTC; CDR3 protein: CASSETRTYNEQFF
V gene: TRBV29-1; J gene: TRBJ2-7; D gene: -; clone size: -; CDR3 DNA: TGCAGCGCCAGGAAGTCAGAGAGCTCCTACGAGCAGTACTTC; CDR3 protein: CSARKSESSYEQYF
V gene: TRBV15; J gene: TRBJ1-6; D gene: -; clone size: -; CDR3 DNA: TGTGCCACCAGCAGAGATTGGGGGGGAGGTTCACCCCTCCACTTT; CDR3 protein: CATSRDWGGGSPLHF
V gene: TRBV28; J gene: TRBJ2-1; D gene: TRBD1; clone size: -; CDR3 DNA: TGTGCCAGCAGCCGGACAGGGGACAATGAGCAGTTCTTC; CDR3 protein: CASSRTGDNEQFF
V gene: TRBV14; J gene: TRBJ2-7; D gene: -; clone size: -; CDR3 DNA: TGTGCCAGCAGCCAAGATCGACAGCGAGACTACGAGCAGTACTTC; CDR3 protein: CASSQDRQRDYEQYF
V gene: TRBV5-1; J gene: TRBJ1-1; D gene: TRBD1; clone size: -; CDR3 DNA: TGCGCCAGCAGAGACAGGGGGCGGGACACTGAAGCTTTCTTT; CDR3 protein: CASRDRGRDTEAFF
V gene: TRBV7-3; J gene: TRBJ1-1; D gene: -; clone size: -; CDR3 DNA: TGTGCCAGCAGCTCCCGGGTCGGGGGCACTGAAGCTTTCTTT; CDR3 protein: CASSSRVGGTEAFF
V gene: TRBV28; J gene: TRBJ2-7; D gene: TRBD2; clone size: -; CDR3 DNA: TGTGCCAGCACCTCCCTCGGGGGGGCCTACGAGCAGTACTTC; CDR3 protein: CASTSLGGAYEQYF
V gene: TRBV7-9; J gene: TRBJ2-3; D gene: TRBD2; clone size: -; CDR3 DNA: TGTGCCAGCAGCTCCTCGAAGCGGGAGAGGGATACGCAGTATTTT; CDR3 protein: CASSSSKRERDTQYF
V gene: TRBV6-5; J gene: TRBJ2-3; D gene: TRBD2; clone size: -; CDR3 DNA: TGTGCCAGCAGATTGTTAGCGGGCCTACAGGATACGCAGTATTTT; CDR3 protein: CASRLLAGLQDTQYF
V gene: TRBV19; J gene: TRBJ1-4; D gene: TRBD1; clone size: -; CDR3 DNA: TGTGCCAGTAGCCGGGACAGGCTGAATGAAAAACTGTTTTTT; CDR3 protein: CASSRDRLNEKLFF
V gene: TRBV6-6; J gene: TRBJ2-7; D gene: TRBD1; clone size: -; CDR3 DNA: TGTGCCAGCACAATAAGACAGGGCAACTACGAGCAGTACTTC; CDR3 protein: CASTIRQGNYEQYF
V gene: TRBV5-1; J gene: TRBJ2-7; D gene: -; clone size: once; CDR3 DNA: TGCGCCAGCCAAAGCGGAGCGAACGAGCAGTACTTC; CDR3 protein: CASQSGANEQYF
V gene: TRBV4-1; J gene: TRBJ2-1; D gene: -; clone size: -; CDR3 DNA: TGCGCCAGCAGCCACTATGAGCAGTTCTTC; CDR3 protein: CASSHYEQFF
V gene: TRBV7-3; J gene: TRBJ2-3; D gene: TRBD1; clone size: -; CDR3 DNA: TGTGCCAGCAGCTTCCAGGGGGGCACAGATACGCAGTATTTT; CDR3 protein: CASSFQGGTDTQYF
V gene: TRBV4-1; J gene: TRBJ2-7; D gene: -; clone size: -; CDR3 DNA: TGCGCCAGCAGCCCAACGGCGGGGGAGCAGTACTTC; CDR3 protein: CASSPTAGEQYF
V gene: TRBV7-9; J gene: TRBJ1-1; D gene: -; clone size: -; CDR3 DNA: TGTGCCAGCAGCTTAGATTTCCAGGGCACTGAAGCTTTCTTT; CDR3 protein: CASSLDFQGTEAFF